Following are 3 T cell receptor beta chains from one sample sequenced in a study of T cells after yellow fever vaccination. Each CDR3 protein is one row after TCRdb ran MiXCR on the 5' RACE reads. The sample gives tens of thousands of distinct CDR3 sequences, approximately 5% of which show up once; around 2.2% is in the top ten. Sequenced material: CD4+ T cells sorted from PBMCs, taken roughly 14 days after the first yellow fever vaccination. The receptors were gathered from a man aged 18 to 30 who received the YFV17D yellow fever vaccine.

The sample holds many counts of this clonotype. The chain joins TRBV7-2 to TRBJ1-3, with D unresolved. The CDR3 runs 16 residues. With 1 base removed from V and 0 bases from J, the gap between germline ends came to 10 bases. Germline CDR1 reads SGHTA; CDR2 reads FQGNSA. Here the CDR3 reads CASSLVISVSGNTIYF. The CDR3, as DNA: TGTGCCAGCAGCTTAGTAATCTCGGTCTCTGGAAACACCATATATTTT.

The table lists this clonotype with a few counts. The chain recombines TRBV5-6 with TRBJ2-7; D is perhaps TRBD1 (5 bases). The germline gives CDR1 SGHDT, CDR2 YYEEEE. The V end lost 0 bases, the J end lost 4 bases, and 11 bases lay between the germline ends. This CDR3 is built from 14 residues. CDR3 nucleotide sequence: TGTGCCAGCAGCTTGGTAGGCAGGGTTTACGAGCAGTACGTC. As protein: CASSLVGRVYEQYV.

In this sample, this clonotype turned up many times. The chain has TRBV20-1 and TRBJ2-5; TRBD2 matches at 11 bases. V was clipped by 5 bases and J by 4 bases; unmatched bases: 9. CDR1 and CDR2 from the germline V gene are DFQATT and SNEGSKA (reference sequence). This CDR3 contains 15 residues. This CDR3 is CSAPIAGGRGETQYF. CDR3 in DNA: TGCAGTGCTCCTATAGCGGGGGGGCGGGGAGAGACCCAGTACTTC.